Given below is one T cell receptor (beta chain) in context. This entry belongs to a study of blood T cell repertoires in COVID-19. Whole-study context: From the United States, Italy and Spain came samples of acute and convalescent COVID-19. Sources were T cells, B-cell-depleted T cells, or PBMCs; the material itself was cDNA or gDNA.

In the original analysis: It was from reference gene primer amplification that nucleated cell counts were estimated. TCRdb's copy holds only in-frame clones and misses some; the assay was immunoSEQ multiplex PCR. For V, J and clone size, that table is used; D and trimming come from the DNA. The repertoire holds around 64,000 clones, roughly 87% seen once, with 4.5% to 5.5% in the top ten. Germline V gives CDR1 MNHEY, CDR2 SVGAGI. V was pared by 5 bases and J by 7 bases, with 5 bases of the junction left unmatched. The length of the CDR3 is 14 residues. The sequenced sample was peripheral blood. This TCR was recovered from a man at least 80 years old in a cohort sampled during active COVID-19. The gene calls are TRBV6-5 and TRBJ1-6; 7 bases align to TRBD1. CDR3 in amino acids: CASSTGERNSPLHF. DNA of the CDR3: TGTGCCAGCAGTACAGGGGAGCGAAATTCACCCCTCCACTTT.